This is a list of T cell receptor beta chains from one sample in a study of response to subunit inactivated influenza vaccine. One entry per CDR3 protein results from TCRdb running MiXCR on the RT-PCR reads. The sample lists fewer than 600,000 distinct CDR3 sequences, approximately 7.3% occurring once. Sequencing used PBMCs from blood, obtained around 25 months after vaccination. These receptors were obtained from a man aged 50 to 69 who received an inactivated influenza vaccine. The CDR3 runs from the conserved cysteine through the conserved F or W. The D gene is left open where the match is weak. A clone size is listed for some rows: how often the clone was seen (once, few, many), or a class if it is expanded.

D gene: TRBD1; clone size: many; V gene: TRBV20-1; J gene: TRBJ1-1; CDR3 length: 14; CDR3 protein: CSARRTGVNTEAFF; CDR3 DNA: TGCAGTGCTAGACGGACAGGGGTGAACACTGAAGCTTTCTTT
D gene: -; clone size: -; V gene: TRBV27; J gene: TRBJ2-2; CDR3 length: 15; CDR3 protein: CASSDLGGATGELFF; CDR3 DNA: TGTGCCAGCTCTGACCTGGGGGGGGCGACCGGGGAGCTGTTTTTT
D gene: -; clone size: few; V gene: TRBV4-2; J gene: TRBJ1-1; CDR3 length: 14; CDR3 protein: CASSQAGKNTEAFF; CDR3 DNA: TGTGCCAGCAGCCAGGCCGGAAAGAACACTGAAGCTTTCTTT
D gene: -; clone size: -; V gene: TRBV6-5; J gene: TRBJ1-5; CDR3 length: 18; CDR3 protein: CASSYSNLVQRGGQPQHF; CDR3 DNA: TGTGCCAGCAGTTACTCGAATCTCGTGCAAAGGGGTGGTCAGCCCCAGCATTTT
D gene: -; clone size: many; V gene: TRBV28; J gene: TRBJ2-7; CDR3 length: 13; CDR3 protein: CASSLYFSYDQYF; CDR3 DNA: TGTGCCAGCAGTTTATATTTTTCCTACGACCAGTACTTC
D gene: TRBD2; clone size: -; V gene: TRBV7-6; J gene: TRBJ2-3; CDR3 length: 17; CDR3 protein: CASSLVLAGESTDTQYF; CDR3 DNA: TGTGCCAGCAGCTTAGTTCTAGCGGGGGAGAGCACAGATACGCAGTATTTT
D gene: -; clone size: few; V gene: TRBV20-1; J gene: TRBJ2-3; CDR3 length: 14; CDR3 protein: CSAVRGVSTDTQYF; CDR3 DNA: TGCAGTGCTGTTCGGGGAGTTAGCACAGATACGCAGTATTTT
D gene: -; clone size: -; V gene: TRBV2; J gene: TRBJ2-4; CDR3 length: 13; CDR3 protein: CASGRGPGNIQYF; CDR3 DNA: TGTGCCAGCGGGAGGGGGCCAGGAAACATTCAGTACTTC
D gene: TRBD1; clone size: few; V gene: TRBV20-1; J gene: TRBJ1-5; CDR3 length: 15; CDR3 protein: CSADTGGASNQPQHF; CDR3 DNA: TGCAGTGCGGATACAGGGGGCGCGAGCAATCAGCCCCAGCATTTT
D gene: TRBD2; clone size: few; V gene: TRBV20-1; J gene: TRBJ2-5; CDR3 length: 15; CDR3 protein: CSAGTSVLIQETQYF; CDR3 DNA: TGCAGTGCTGGGACTAGCGTATTGATACAAGAGACCCAGTACTTC
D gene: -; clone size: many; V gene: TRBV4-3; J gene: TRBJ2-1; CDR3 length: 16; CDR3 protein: CASSQDEQGVWNEQFF; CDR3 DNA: TGCGCCAGCAGCCAAGATGAACAGGGAGTGTGGAATGAGCAGTTCTTC
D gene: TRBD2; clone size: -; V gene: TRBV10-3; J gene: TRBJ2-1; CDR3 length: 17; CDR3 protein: CAIKSGLAGGNYNEQFF; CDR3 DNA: TGTGCCATCAAATCTGGACTAGCGGGAGGGAACTACAATGAGCAGTTCTTC
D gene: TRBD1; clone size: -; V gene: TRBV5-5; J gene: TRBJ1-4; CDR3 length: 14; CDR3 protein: CASSSGQLNEKLFF; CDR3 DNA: TGTGCCAGCAGCTCGGGACAGCTCAATGAAAAACTGTTTTTT
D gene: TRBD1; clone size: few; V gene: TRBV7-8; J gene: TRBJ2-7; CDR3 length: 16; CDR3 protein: CASSIQPGQAANEQYF; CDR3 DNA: TGTGCCAGCAGCATACAACCGGGACAGGCCGCTAACGAGCAGTACTTC
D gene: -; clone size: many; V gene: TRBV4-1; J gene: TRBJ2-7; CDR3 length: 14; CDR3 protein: CASSQGQAAYEQYF; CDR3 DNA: TGCGCCAGCAGCCAAGGACAGGCCGCCTACGAGCAGTACTTC
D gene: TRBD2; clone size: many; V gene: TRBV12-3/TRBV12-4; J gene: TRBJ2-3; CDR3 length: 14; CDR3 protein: CASSWALAGDTQYF; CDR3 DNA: TGTGCCAGCAGTTGGGCCCTAGCGGGGGATACGCAGTATTTT
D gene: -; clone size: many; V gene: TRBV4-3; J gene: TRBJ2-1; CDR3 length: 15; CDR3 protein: CASSQEYQAYNEQFF; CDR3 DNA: TGCGCCAGCAGCCAAGAATACCAGGCCTACAATGAGCAGTTCTTC
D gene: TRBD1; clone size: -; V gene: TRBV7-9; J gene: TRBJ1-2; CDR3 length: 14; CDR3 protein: CASSLGQGDHGYTF; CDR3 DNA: TGTGCCAGCAGCCTCGGACAGGGGGATCATGGCTACACCTTC
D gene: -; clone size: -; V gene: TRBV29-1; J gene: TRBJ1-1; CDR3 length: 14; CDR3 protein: CSSGESGHGTEAFF; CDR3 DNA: TGCAGCTCCGGAGAGTCCGGACACGGCACTGAAGCTTTCTTT
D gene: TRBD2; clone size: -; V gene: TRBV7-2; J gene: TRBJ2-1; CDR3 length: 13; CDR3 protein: CASSLPSGNEQFF; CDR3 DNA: TGTGCCAGCAGCTTACCTAGCGGCAATGAGCAGTTCTTC
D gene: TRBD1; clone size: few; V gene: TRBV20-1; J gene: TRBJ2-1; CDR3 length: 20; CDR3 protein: CSARSSGTGGGTSGYNEQFF; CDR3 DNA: TGCAGTGCTAGATCCTCCGGGACAGGGGGCGGTACTAGCGGTTACAATGAGCAGTTCTTC
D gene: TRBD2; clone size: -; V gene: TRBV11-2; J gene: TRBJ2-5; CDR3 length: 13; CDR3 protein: CASSLAPGGAQYF; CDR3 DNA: TGTGCCAGCAGCTTAGCGCCGGGGGGGGCCCAGTACTTC
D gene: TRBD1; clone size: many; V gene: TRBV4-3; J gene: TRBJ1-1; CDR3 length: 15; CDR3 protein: CASSQAGTAHTEAFF; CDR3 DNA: TGCGCCAGCAGCCAAGCCGGGACAGCTCACACTGAAGCTTTCTTT
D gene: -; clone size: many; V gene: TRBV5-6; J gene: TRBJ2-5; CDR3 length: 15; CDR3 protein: CASSLAYGGVETQYF; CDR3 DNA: TGTGCCAGCAGCTTGGCCTACGGGGGAGTCGAGACCCAGTACTTC
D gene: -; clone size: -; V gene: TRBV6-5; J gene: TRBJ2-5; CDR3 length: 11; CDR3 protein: CASILGRTQYF; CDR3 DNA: TGTGCCAGCATATTAGGAAGGACCCAGTACTTC
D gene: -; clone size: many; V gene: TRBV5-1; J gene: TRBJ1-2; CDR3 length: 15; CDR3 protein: CASSFDVLNNYGYTF; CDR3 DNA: TGCGCCAGCAGCTTCGACGTTCTTAATAACTATGGCTACACCTTC
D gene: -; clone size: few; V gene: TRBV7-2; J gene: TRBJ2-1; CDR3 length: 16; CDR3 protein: CASSLGRRRSYNEQFF; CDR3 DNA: TGTGCCAGCAGCTTAGGGCGGCGACGGAGCTACAATGAGCAGTTCTTC
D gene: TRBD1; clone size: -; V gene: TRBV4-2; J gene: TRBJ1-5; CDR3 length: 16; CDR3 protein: CASSQGAGGDNQPQHF; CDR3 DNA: TGTGCCAGCAGCCAAGGGGCAGGGGGTGACAATCAGCCCCAGCATTTT
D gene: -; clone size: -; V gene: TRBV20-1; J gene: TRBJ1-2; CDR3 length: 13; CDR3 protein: CSARDRSNYGYTF; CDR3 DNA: TGCAGTGCTAGAGATAGGTCTAACTATGGCTACACCTTC
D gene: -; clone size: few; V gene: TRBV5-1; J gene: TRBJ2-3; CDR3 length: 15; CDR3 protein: CASSLVAGRTDTQYF; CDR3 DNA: TGCGCCAGCAGCTTGGTGGCAGGGAGGACAGATACGCAGTATTTT
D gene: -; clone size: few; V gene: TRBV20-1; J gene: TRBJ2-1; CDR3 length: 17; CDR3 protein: CSATSPYAASSYNEQFF; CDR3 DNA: TGCAGTGCTACAAGCCCCTACGCGGCCAGCTCCTACAATGAGCAGTTCTTC
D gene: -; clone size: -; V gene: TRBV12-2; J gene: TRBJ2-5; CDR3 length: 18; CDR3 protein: CASRQNEVWDRGSETQYF; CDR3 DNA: TGTGCAAGTCGCCAAAATGAAGTTTGGGACAGGGGTTCAGAGACCCAGTACTTC
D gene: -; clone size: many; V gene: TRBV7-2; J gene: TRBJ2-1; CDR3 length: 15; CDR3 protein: CASSFGDARYNEQFF; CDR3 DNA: TGTGCCAGCAGCTTTGGGGACGCCCGATACAATGAGCAGTTCTTC
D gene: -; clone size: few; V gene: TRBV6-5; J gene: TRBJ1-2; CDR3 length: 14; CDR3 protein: CASSYSKTSYGYTF; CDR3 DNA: TGTGCCAGCAGTTACTCGAAAACAAGTTATGGCTACACCTTC
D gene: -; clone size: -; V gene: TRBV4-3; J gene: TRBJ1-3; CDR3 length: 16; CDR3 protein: CASSQEAPFSGNTIYF; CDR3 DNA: TGCGCCAGCAGCCAAGAGGCGCCTTTCTCTGGAAACACCATATATTTT
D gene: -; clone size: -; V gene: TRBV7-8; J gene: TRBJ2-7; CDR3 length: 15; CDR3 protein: CASSPDVGRVYEQYF; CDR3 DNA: TGTGCCAGCAGCCCCGACGTGGGGCGAGTCTACGAGCAGTACTTC
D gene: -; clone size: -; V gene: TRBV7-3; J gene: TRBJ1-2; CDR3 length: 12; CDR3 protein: CASSRGRGANTF; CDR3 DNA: TGTGCCAGCAGCCGTGGTCGTGGGGCGAACACCTTC
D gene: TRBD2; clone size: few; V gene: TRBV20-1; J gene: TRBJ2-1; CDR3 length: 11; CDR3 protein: CSADLAVEQFF; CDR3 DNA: TGCAGTGCAGATCTAGCGGTTGAGCAGTTCTTC
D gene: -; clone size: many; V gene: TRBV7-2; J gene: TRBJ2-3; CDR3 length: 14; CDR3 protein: CASSLVPSTDTQYF; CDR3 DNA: TGTGCCAGCAGCTTAGTTCCGAGCACAGATACGCAGTATTTT
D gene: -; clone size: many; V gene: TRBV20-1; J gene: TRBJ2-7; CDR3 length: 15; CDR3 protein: CSARKVGRRLWEQYF; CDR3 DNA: TGCAGTGCCAGAAAGGTTGGCCGAAGGCTGTGGGAGCAGTACTTC
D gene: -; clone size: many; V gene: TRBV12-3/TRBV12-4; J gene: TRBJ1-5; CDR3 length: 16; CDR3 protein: CASSFRWGRGNQPQHF; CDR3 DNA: TGTGCCAGCAGCTTTCGGTGGGGAAGAGGCAATCAGCCCCAGCATTTT
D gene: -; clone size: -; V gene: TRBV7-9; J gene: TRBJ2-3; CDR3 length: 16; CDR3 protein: CASSFSAQSRTDTQYF; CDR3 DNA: TGTGCCAGCAGCTTTTCTGCACAGAGCCGCACAGATACGCAGTATTTT
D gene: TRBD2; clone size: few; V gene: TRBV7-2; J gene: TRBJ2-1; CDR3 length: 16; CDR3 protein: CASSPYGTSGRNEQFF; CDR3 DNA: TGTGCCAGCAGCCCATATGGGACTAGCGGGAGGAATGAGCAGTTCTTC
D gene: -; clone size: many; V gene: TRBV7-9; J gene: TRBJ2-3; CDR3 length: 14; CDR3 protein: CASSLWGSADTQYF; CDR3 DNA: TGTGCCAGCAGCTTATGGGGGAGCGCAGATACGCAGTATTTT
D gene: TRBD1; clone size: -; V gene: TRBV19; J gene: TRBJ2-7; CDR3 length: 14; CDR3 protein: CASSMGQRSYEQYF; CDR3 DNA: TGTGCCAGTAGCATGGGACAGAGATCCTACGAGCAGTACTTC
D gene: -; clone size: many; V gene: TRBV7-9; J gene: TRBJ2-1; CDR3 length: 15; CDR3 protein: CASSLAGNFRNEQFF; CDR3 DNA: TGTGCCAGCAGCTTAGCAGGGAATTTTAGGAATGAGCAGTTCTTC
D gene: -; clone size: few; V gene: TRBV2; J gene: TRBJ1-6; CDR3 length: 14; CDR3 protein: CASSVQSLNSPLHF; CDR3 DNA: TGTGCCAGCAGCGTGCAGAGCCTTAATTCACCCCTCCACTTT
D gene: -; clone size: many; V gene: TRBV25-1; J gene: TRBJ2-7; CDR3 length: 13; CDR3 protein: CASSEYTRFEQYF; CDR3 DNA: TGTGCCAGCAGTGAATATACGAGGTTCGAGCAGTACTTC
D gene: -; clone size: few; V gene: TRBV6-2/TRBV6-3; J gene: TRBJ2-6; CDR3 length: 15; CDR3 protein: CASSYFRAGANVLTF; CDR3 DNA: TGTGCCAGCAGTTATTTCAGGGCTGGGGCCAACGTCCTGACTTTC
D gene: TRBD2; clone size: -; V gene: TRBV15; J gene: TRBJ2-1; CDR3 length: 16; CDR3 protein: CATSRDRTSGSIEQFF; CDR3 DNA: TGTGCCACCAGCAGAGATCGAACTAGCGGGAGCATTGAGCAGTTCTTC
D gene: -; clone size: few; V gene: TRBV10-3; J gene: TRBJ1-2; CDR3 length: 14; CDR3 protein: CAISQDSTDYGYTF; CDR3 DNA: TGTGCCATCAGCCAGGACAGTACCGACTATGGCTACACCTTC
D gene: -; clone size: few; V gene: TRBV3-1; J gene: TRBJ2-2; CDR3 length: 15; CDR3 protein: CASSQDPELTGELFF; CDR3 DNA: TGTGCCAGCAGCCAAGACCCAGAACTCACCGGGGAGCTGTTTTTT
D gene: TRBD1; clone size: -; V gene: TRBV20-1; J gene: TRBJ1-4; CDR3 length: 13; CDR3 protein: CSARDRGLEKLFF; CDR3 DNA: TGCAGTGCTAGGGACAGGGGGCTTGAAAAACTGTTTTTT
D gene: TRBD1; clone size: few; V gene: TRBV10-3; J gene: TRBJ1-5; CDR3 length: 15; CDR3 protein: CAISDRGYSNQPQHF; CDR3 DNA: TGTGCCATCTCAGACAGGGGTTATAGCAATCAGCCCCAGCATTTT
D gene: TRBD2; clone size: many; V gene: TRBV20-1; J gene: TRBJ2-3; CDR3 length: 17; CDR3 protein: CSASHTSGSHPPDTQYF; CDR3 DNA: TGCAGTGCTAGCCACACTAGCGGGAGTCACCCTCCAGATACGCAGTATTTT
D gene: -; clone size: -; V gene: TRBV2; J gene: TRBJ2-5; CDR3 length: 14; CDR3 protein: CATGGAERRETQYF; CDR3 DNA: TGTGCCACCGGGGGAGCTGAAAGGCGAGAGACCCAGTACTTC
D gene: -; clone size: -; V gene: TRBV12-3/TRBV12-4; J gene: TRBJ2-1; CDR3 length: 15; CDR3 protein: CASGVGGKGANEQFF; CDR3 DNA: TGTGCCAGCGGCGTGGGGGGGAAGGGGGCCAATGAGCAGTTCTTC
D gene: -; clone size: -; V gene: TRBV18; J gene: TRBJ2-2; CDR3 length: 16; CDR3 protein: CASSPRQGSSTGELFF; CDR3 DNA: TGTGCCAGCTCACCACGGCAGGGGTCTAGCACCGGGGAGCTGTTTTTT